Listed below are T cell receptor beta chains from one sample, sequenced in a study of regulatory T cells in long-lasting Graves disease. A single record per CDR3 protein comes from TCRdb applying MiXCR to the multiplex PCR reads. The sample yields about 530,000 distinct CDR3 sequences, around 16% seen once. The data also belong to a second study, concerning T cells in Graves' hyperthyroidism and ophthalmopathy.

The sample in question was peripheral blood mononuclear cells (PBMCs), obtained at new diagnosis, from a patient treated with antithyroid drugs. Receptors originate from a woman aged 35-65 years with Graves disease. CDR3s include the opening cysteine and the closing phenylalanine or tryptophan. D genes are given only for firm matches. The size of a clone is reported for some rows only, either as once, few or many, or as a class for expanded clones.

TRBJ1-3,many,TRBV6-5,TRBD1,TGTGCCAGCAGTTCCCCCGACAGGGGGGACGGAAACACCATATATTTT,CASSSPDRGDGNTIYF
TRBJ2-5,many,TRBV2,-,TGTGCCAGCAGTGAAGCGCGGGGTATGGAGACCCAGTACTTC,CASSEARGMETQYF
TRBJ1-2,few,TRBV7-9,-,TGTGCCAGCAGCATCCACAGGGATCTGGACTATGGCTACACCTTC,CASSIHRDLDYGYTF
TRBJ1-5,many,TRBV27,-,TGTGCCAGCAGTAAAAACGTGGCCGGGGGCTATCAGCCCCAGCATTTT,CASSKNVAGGYQPQHF
TRBJ1-4,few,TRBV5-5,-,TGTGCCAGCAGCTTGTTCGGGTATGGCGAAAAACTGTTTTTT,CASSLFGYGEKLFF
TRBJ2-3,few,TRBV6-1,TRBD2,TGTGCCAGCAGTCCCGGAGGACTAGCGGGGACCCTCCTAGGCACAGATACGCAGTATTTT,CASSPGGLAGTLLGTDTQYF
TRBJ1-5,few,TRBV19,-,TGTGCCAGTAGTATTTCGGCGGGGAGTGAGCCCCAGCATTTT,CASSISAGSEPQHF
TRBJ1-2,many,TRBV6-2/TRBV6-3,TRBD1,TGTGCCAGCAGGCCCGGGACAGGGGAGACCTATGGCTACACCTTC,CASRPGTGETYGYTF
TRBJ2-3,few,TRBV19,-,TGTGCCAGTTCCCCAGGGTATTGGAGCACAGATACGCAGTATTTT,CASSPGYWSTDTQYF
TRBJ2-1,many,TRBV3-1,-,TGTGCCAGCAGCCCGGACTCCTACTCCTACAATGAGCAGTTCTTC,CASSPDSYSYNEQFF
TRBJ1-4,many,TRBV12-3/TRBV12-4,-,TGTGCCAGCAGTTCCCAGGCTAATGAAAAACTGTTTTTT,CASSSQANEKLFF
TRBJ2-7,-,TRBV19,-,TGTGCCAGTAGTATCAGCCGGAATTGGCAGGGTACCTACGAGCAGTACTTC,CASSISRNWQGTYEQYF
TRBJ2-7,-,TRBV9,TRBD1,TGTGCCAGCGCTGGGGGACAGGGGGCCGGCGAGCAGTACTTC,CASAGGQGAGEQYF
TRBJ2-2,few,TRBV14,TRBD1,TGTGCCAGCAGCCGCCCCGGGACAGCGAACACCGGGGAGCTGTTTTTT,CASSRPGTANTGELFF
TRBJ1-1,-,TRBV6-1,TRBD1,TGTGCCAGCAGTGAGGGACAGTTTCCGAACACTGAAGCTTTCTTT,CASSEGQFPNTEAFF
TRBJ1-1,many,TRBV7-9,TRBD1,TGTGCCAGCAGGATTCTGACAGGGGAGGCGGTTGAAGCTTTCTTT,CASRILTGEAVEAFF
TRBJ2-2,-,TRBV20-1,TRBD1,TGCAGTGCTGGCCCGGGACAGGGGGCAGTCGGGGAGCTGTTTTTT,CSAGPGQGAVGELFF
TRBJ2-3,many,TRBV19,-,TGTGCCACCTCTTCCGGGGCGTACACAGATACGCAGTATTTT,CATSSGAYTDTQYF
TRBJ1-5,many,TRBV5-1,TRBD1,TGCGCCAGCTTCGCTCCCTTCCGGGACAGGAGCAATCAGCCCCAGCATTTT,CASFAPFRDRSNQPQHF
TRBJ1-2,-,TRBV9,-,TGTGCCAGCAGCGTAGCTTCCGGGATCTATGGCTACACCTTC,CASSVASGIYGYTF
TRBJ1-2,-,TRBV5-1,-,TGCGCCAGCAGCTTGTACACCGCTAACTATGGCTACACCTTC,CASSLYTANYGYTF
TRBJ2-6,many,TRBV27,-,TGTGCCAGCAGTCCAAGCAGGGCATCTGGGGCCAACGTCCTGACTTTC,CASSPSRASGANVLTF
TRBJ1-5,-,TRBV5-1,-,TGCGCCAGCAGCCCGGACTCCGGACAGCCCCAGCATTTT,CASSPDSGQPQHF
TRBJ1-5,many,TRBV12-3/TRBV12-4,-,TGTGCCAGCAGCTCTACGGGTCAGCCCCAGCATTTT,CASSSTGQPQHF
TRBJ1-1,many,TRBV11-2,-,TGTGCCAGCAGCTACGAGGCAGGGACGCCTGAAGCTTTCTTT,CASSYEAGTPEAFF
TRBJ2-3,many,TRBV5-1,-,TGCGCCAGCAGCTTGGCCGTGGGCGCGGAGAAAGATACGCAGTATTTT,CASSLAVGAEKDTQYF
TRBJ1-2,few,TRBV6-2/TRBV6-3,TRBD1,TGTGCCAGCAGCTCCGGGACAGGGGGACAAAACTATGGCTACACCTTC,CASSSGTGGQNYGYTF
TRBJ1-6,many,TRBV9,TRBD1,TGTGCCAGCAGCGCGACAGGGGTCTACTCACCCCTCCACTTT,CASSATGVYSPLHF
TRBJ2-7,-,TRBV30,-,TGTGCCTGGAGTGCCGTCTCAGAGGACTACGAGCAGTACTTC,CAWSAVSEDYEQYF
TRBJ1-2,many,TRBV12-3/TRBV12-4,-,TGTGCCAGCAGTCATAGCCTAAAGGTGGCTGGCTATGGCTACACCTTC,CASSHSLKVAGYGYTF
TRBJ2-3,many,TRBV6-1,-,TGTGCCAGTAGTCACCCTAGCACAGATACGCAGTATTTT,CASSHPSTDTQYF
TRBJ2-1,few,TRBV6-5,TRBD2,TGTGCCAGCAGTTACTCTTGGCGGGGGGACTTTGACAATGAGCAGTTCTTC,CASSYSWRGDFDNEQFF
TRBJ1-5,-,TRBV12-3/TRBV12-4,-,TGTGCCAGCAGTTTTTCTTCCGGTCGGGATCAGCCCCAGCATTTT,CASSFSSGRDQPQHF
TRBJ2-2,-,TRBV14,TRBD2,TGTGCCAGCAGCGACGTGGCTAGCGGGGTGTTCGCGAACACCGGGGAGCTGTTTTTT,CASSDVASGVFANTGELFF
TRBJ2-1,-,TRBV3-1,-,TGTGCCAGCAGCCAAACCGGGATGGGTTACAATGAGCAGTTCTTC,CASSQTGMGYNEQFF
TRBJ1-5,many,TRBV2,-,TGTGCCAGCAGTGAAGACAGGACGAGCAATCAGCCCCAGCATTTT,CASSEDRTSNQPQHF
TRBJ2-7,many,TRBV5-1,-,TGCGCCAGCAGCTTGGTCGGGGCCCGCTACGAGCAGTACTTC,CASSLVGARYEQYF
TRBJ1-4,many,TRBV12-3/TRBV12-4,-,TGTGCCAGCAGTTTGAATATTAGGTGGGGGCGAGCTAATGAAAAACTGTTTTTT,CASSLNIRWGRANEKLFF
TRBJ1-5,many,TRBV6-1,TRBD1,TGTGCCAGCAGGAGGGGGACAGGGGTTAGCAATCAGCCCCAGCATTTT,CASRRGTGVSNQPQHF
TRBJ1-3,few,TRBV12-3/TRBV12-4,-,TGTGCCAGCAGTTTTCGAAACACCATATATTTT,CASSFRNTIYF